These T cell receptor beta chains were read from a single sample in a study of a mutant IDH1 vaccine in newly diagnosed glioma. Here immunoSEQ multiplex PCR was the method, and the copy in TCRdb shows in-frame clones only, minus some. Of around 26,000 clones listed, roughly 82% were seen once; the top ten hold over 3%. For these TCRs, the target antigens are not known. The sample was PBMCs, taken from a glioma patient whose treatment included an IDH1 peptide vaccine. All receptors derive from a man aged 40-50 years with glioma. Some clones in this sample may be carry-over from other donors' samples. Each CDR3 is given without its conserved first and last residue.

v_call	j_call	cdr3_aa
TRBV12-2	TRBJ2-2	ASRLEQPPGAGELF
TRBV2	TRBJ1-5	ASSEVEGQPQH
TRBV15	TRBJ2-1	ATSRTGTNNEQF
TRBV2	TRBJ1-1	ASRGDMNTEAF
TRBV5-4	TRBJ1-2	ASSSGGQGALLGYGYT
TRBV5-3	TRBJ2-2	ARSLKRGRRNTGELF
TRBV4-1	TRBJ2-3	ASSQVGVRADTQY
TRBV4-1	TRBJ1-1	ASSQDRGRLNTEAF
TRBV6-5	TRBJ1-1	ASRRLNTEAF
TRBV5-1	TRBJ2-7	ASSFDGAYEQY
TRBV30	TRBJ1-5	AWSRQGPNQPQH
TRBV28	TRBJ2-1	ASRPTSGGHNEQF
TRBV11-2	TRBJ1-1	ASSIGAGGTEAF
TRBV2	TRBJ2-1	ASSLGTEEQF
TRBV19	TRBJ1-6	ASSPLDGDSSYNSPLH
TRBV30	TRBJ1-5	AWRPGTGLNQPQH
TRBV11-2	TRBJ1-6	ASSLDGGKVYSPLH
TRBV30	TRBJ1-2	AWSPLGRNYGYT
TRBV6-5	TRBJ2-7	ASSYGRQGYEQY